The 18 T cell receptor beta chains given below trace back to one sample, sequenced in a study of blood T cells in healthy people across ages. Combining a sample-barcoded 5' primer with a J-beta primer mix, a second PCR ran for 7 to 11 cycles. One entry per CDR3 protein, called by TCRdb with MiXCR from the 5' RACE reads. Of about 830,000 distinct CDR3 sequences listed, less than 80% are singletons. The sequencing input was blood. These TCRs come from a man younger than 45 in good health.

The V and J genes are TRBV6-1 and TRBJ2-1; no clear D. This CDR3 comprises 14 residues. Germline CDR1 reads MNHNS; CDR2 reads SASEGT. V was cut by 7 bases and J by 0 bases, with 10 bases left in between. In nucleotides, the CDR3 is TGTGCCAGCACCCCCAGCAGCTCCTACAATGAGCAGTTCTTC. This translates into CASTPSSSYNEQFF.

This clonotype was detected ten times or more. This rearrangement joins TRBV10-3 to TRBJ2-1, with D possibly matching TRBD1 (6 bases). V lost 8 bases, J lost 2 bases, and 16 bases lay in between. The V gene's germline CDR1 is ENHRY and CDR2 SYGVKD. The CDR3 extends over 15 amino acids. CDR3 protein: CAIGSRDKAYNEQFF. The CDR3 nucleotides read TGTGCCATCGGCAGCCGGGACAAGGCCTACAATGAGCAGTTCTTC.

This rearrangement joins TRBV6-4 to TRBJ2-7, with 12 positions matching TRBD2. The V segment lost 0 bases and the J segment 0 bases; nucleotides outside the gene matches: 9. The CDR3 totals 19 residues. Per the germline V gene, CDR1 is MRHNA and CDR2 is SNTAGT. The CDR3 DNA reads as TGTGCCAGCAGTGACTCGAATCGGACTAGCGGGGAACTCTCCTACGAGCAGTACTTC. Amino acids: CASSDSNRTSGELSYEQYF.

The chain employs TRBV7-9 and TRBJ2-5; D tentatively fits TRBD1 or TRBD2 (5 bases each). Looked up from germline, CDR1 is SEHNR and CDR2 is FQNEAQ (reference sequence). CDR3 size: 15 residues. Trimming removed 4 bases at V and 3 bases at J, with 15 bases between. In nucleotides, the CDR3 is TGTGCCAGCAGCTCCCGGGACCCCCTTAAAGAGACCCAGTACTTC. This codes for CASSSRDPLKETQYF.

The chain recombines TRBV9 with TRBJ2-5; no firm D call. Trimming removed 3 bases at V and 0 bases at J, with 9 bases between. Germline lookup yields CDR1 SGDLS and CDR2 YYNGEE. CDR3 size: 14 residues. The CDR3 DNA reads as TGTGCCAGCAGCGCATTATCGTACCAAGAGACCCAGTACTTC. This gives the protein CASSALSYQETQYF.

Note on this clonotype: One junction end disagrees with the germline gene, perhaps due to a read error. This sequence joins TRBV15 and TRBJ1-2; D unresolved. The germline gives CDR1 LNHNV, CDR2 YYDKDF (reference sequence). This CDR3 region has 17 residues. CDR3 bases: TGTGCCACCAGCAGAGACCGGGGAGAGGCAATTAACTGTGGCTACACCTTC. This gives the protein CATSRDRGEAINCGYTF. Full variable domain (outside the CDR3, taken from reference TRBV15 and TRBJ1-2): DAMVIQNPRYQVTQFGKPVTLSCSQTLNHNVMYWYQQKSSQAPKLLFHYYDKDFNNEADTPDNFQSRRPNTSFCFLDIRSPGLGDTAMYLCATSRDRGEAINCGYTFGSGTRLTVV.

The chain is built from TRBV6-5 and TRBJ2-7; TRBD1 matches at 7 bases. Germline assignment: CDR1 MNHEY and CDR2 SVGAGI. V gave up 7 bases and J gave up 1 base; unmatched junction bases: 7. This CDR3 comprises 14 residues. For the CDR3, the DNA is TGTGCCAGCACCACGGGACAGTTTTCCTACGAGCAGTACTTC. The encoded protein is CASTTGQFSYEQYF.

The CDR3 spells CASSPSRGLSTDTQYF. CDR3 nucleotide sequence: TGTGCCAGCTCACCATCGCGGGGGTTGAGCACAGATACGCAGTATTTT. The rearrangement links TRBV18 to TRBJ2-3; 7 nucleotides line up with TRBD2. The CDR3 has 16 amino acids. Germline V gene sequence: CDR1 KGHSH, CDR2 LQKENI. The V segment lost 2 bases and the J segment 0 bases; nucleotides outside the gene matches: 5.

The J gene is TRBJ2-1, the V gene TRBV12-3 or TRBV12-4, with D maybe TRBD1 (6 bases). The CDR3 covers 14 residues. The V gene lost 5 bases and the J gene lost 3 bases, with 11 bases spanning the gap. DNA for the CDR3: TGTGCCAGCAGTCGGGACAAGTACTACAATGAGCAGTTCTTC. Encoded protein: CASSRDKYYNEQFF.

The V call is TRBV6-5, the J call TRBJ1-2; TRBD1 matches 8 bases. Losses at the gene ends were 2 bases for V and 4 bases for J; bases not matched to a gene: 3. The CDR3 sequence is 14 residues long. Germline CDR1 reads MNHEY; CDR2 reads SVGAGI. This chain's CDR3 is CASSYGQGLYGYTF. DNA of the CDR3: TGTGCCAGCAGTTACGGACAGGGCCTCTATGGCTACACCTTC.

This clonotype was seen a few times. J is TRBJ1-2 and V is TRBV6-1; possible D gene TRBD1, 5 bases. The V end lost 11 bases, the J end lost 2 bases, and 9 bases lay between the germline ends. CDR1 MNHNS and CDR2 SASEGT come from the germline V gene. CDR3 length: 11 amino acids. CDR3 nucleotides: TGTGCCGCAACAGGAAACTATGGCTACACCTTC. It yields the protein CAATGNYGYTF.

V usage is TRBV6-2 or TRBV6-3 and J usage is TRBJ2-7; D ambiguous. The J call may be incorrect, as the DNA end agrees better with TRBJ2-5. The germline V gene encodes CDR1 MNHEY and CDR2 SVGEGT. The CDR3 extends over 12 amino acids. CDR3 region: CASSYTVKTQYF. In DNA form, the CDR3 reads TGTGCCAGCAGTTACACAGTCAAGACCCAGTACTTC.

The chain has TRBV7-2 and TRBJ1-2, with a possible D match to TRBD1 (6 bases). V gave up 7 bases and J gave up 1 base, with 19 bases separating them. The CDR3 has 16 amino acids. Germline V gives CDR1 SGHTA, CDR2 FQGNSA. CDR3 sequence reads: CASIFGADSVNYGYTF. CDR3 DNA: TGTGCCAGCATCTTCGGGGCGGACAGCGTTAACTATGGCTACACCTTC.

Ten or more counts support this clonotype. The chain employs TRBV3-1 and TRBJ1-2; unclear D gene. The CDR3 length is 13 residues. Trimming removed 4 bases at V and 6 bases at J, with 12 bases between. Germline assignment: CDR1 LGHDT and CDR2 YNNKEL (reference sequence). The CDR3 spells CASSLPAGDGYTF. DNA of the CDR3: TGTGCCAGCAGCCTGCCAGCGGGAGATGGCTACACCTTC.

The chain links TRBV28 to TRBJ2-7, with 7 bases fitting TRBD1. The length of the CDR3 is 17 residues. The germline V gene encodes CDR1 MDHEN and CDR2 SYDVKM. V shed 3 bases and J 2 bases; nucleotides not matched to a gene: 13. As DNA, the CDR3 is TGTGCCAGCAGTTTCCCCGATCTGGGCAGGGGGACCTACGAGCAGTACTTC. Translated: CASSFPDLGRGTYEQYF.

J is TRBJ1-1 and V is TRBV6-2 or TRBV6-3; D is undetermined. Trimming stripped 2 bases from V and 6 bases from J, with 13 bases between. Germline V gene data show CDR1 as MNHEY and CDR2 as SVGEGT. The CDR3 spans 14 residues. The CDR3 loop is CASSYGEVGAEAFF. CDR3 nucleotides: TGTGCCAGCAGTTACGGAGAGGTGGGTGCTGAAGCTTTCTTT.

The J gene is TRBJ2-3, the V gene TRBV5-1; TRBD1 might be the D (6 bases). With 3 bases removed from V and 6 bases from J, the gap between germline ends came to 20 bases. Germline V gene sequence: CDR1 SGHRS, CDR2 YFSETQ. This CDR3 comprises 16 residues. The CDR3 is CASSYGDILSRDTQYF. The CDR3 nucleotides are TGCGCCAGCAGCTACGGGGACATCCTCTCTCGGGATACGCAGTATTTT.

This chain joins TRBV4-3 and TRBJ2-1, with 15 nucleotides matching TRBD2. Germline CDR1 LGHNA, CDR2 YSLEER. The junction had 6 bases not matched to a gene; V was cut back by 3 bases and J by 6 bases. The CDR3 has 17 amino acids. This CDR3 is CASSQAKGLAGGNEQFF. As DNA, the CDR3 is TGCGCCAGCAGCCAGGCTAAGGGACTAGCGGGGGGCAATGAGCAGTTCTTC.